This TCR beta chain came from a study of cytomegalovirus exposure and HLA in healthy donors. Trimming removed 6 bases from V and 4 bases from J; junction bases left unmatched: 9. The CDR3 is 18 amino acids. The germline gives CDR1 MNHEY, CDR2 SMNVEV (reference sequence). PCR was performed using 60 Vbeta and 13 Jbeta primers. TCRdb's table, derived via immunoSEQ multiplex PCR, lists solely in-frame clones and lacks some. The repertoire holds some 160,000 clones, around four fifths seen once, with 1.4% in the top ten. Sequenced: PBMCs. This sequence joins TRBV27 and TRBJ2-2, with TRBD2 identical over 15 bases. This receptor was identified in a male donor in good health and CMV-seronegative. This chain's CDR3 is CASRPGGLAGGITGELFF. Written as DNA, the CDR3 is TGTGCCAGCAGACCCGGGGGACTAGCGGGGGGAATCACCGGGGAGCTGTTTTTT.